This T cell receptor beta chain was found in a study of T cell changes during pregnancy in multiple sclerosis. TCRdb keeps only in-frame clones here, not all; method: immunoSEQ multiplex PCR. The data show about 120,000 clones, approximately 93% seen once. Trimming pared 1 base from V and 1 base from J, leaving 17 bases between. The CDR3 consists of 17 residues. CDR1 and CDR2 (germline): SGHRS, YFSETQ. The sequencing used peripheral blood, collected before pregnancy. The chain links TRBV5-1 to TRBJ1-1; D unclear. The receptor was isolated from a female donor with multiple sclerosis, enrolled in a pregnancy study. The chain's CDR3 is CASSLRGSPLGNTEAFF. In DNA form, the CDR3 reads TGCGCCAGCAGCTTGCGAGGGTCCCCTCTCGGGAACACTGAAGCTTTCTTT. Combining the CDR3 with reference TRBV5-1 and TRBJ1-1 gives the whole variable domain KAGVTQTPRYLIKTRGQQVTLSCSPISGHRSVSWYQQTPGQGLQFLFEYFSETQRNKGNFPGRFSGRQFSNSRSEMNVSTLELGDSALYLCASSLRGSPLGNTEAFFGQGTRLTVV.